This T cell receptor (beta chain) emerged from a study of shared clonotypes between healthy human individuals. Study results and caveats: Larger estimated richness was generally recorded for naive subsets relative to memory subsets.

Terminally differentiated effector memory CD45RA+ cells were excluded by CCR7 positive selection of CD45RO-negative cells. Worth noting for this clone: What it binds is not known.

Profiling relied on immunoSEQ multiplex PCR, and the TCRdb table lists in-frame clones only, not all of them. Among over 2,000,000 clones listed, about 94% were seen once. This CDR3 is 13 amino acids long. Germline CDR1 is SQVTM and CDR2 is ANQGSEA. Losses at the gene ends were 4 bases for V and 7 bases for J; bases not matched to a gene: 10. Sequenced material: naive CD8+ T cells from PBMCs. The receptor comes from a man aged 18-30 years in good health. Some clones in this sample may be carry-over from other donors' samples. The genes are TRBV29-1 and TRBJ2-7; TRBD2 matches at 7 bases. The CDR3 nucleotides read TGCAGCGTTGTGGGCGGGGGTCAGTTGGAGCAGTACTTC. This codes for CSVVGGGQLEQYF.